The 30 T cell receptor beta chains presented below share a single source sample, sequenced in a study of blood T cell repertoires in COVID-19. The repertoire was sequenced with immunoSEQ multiplex PCR; TCRdb's copy has only in-frame clones and lacks some. The table records about 390,000 clones, around 87% of them present only once. Sequencing was carried out using peripheral blood. These receptors were obtained from a woman in her sixties or seventies with COVID-19, enrolled during active disease.

This sequence joins TRBV9 and TRBJ1-2; no definite D call. The CDR3 is made up of 15 amino acids. Germline V gives CDR1 SGDLS, CDR2 YYNGEE. V lost 2 bases, J lost 1 base, and 12 bases lay in between. In nucleotides, the CDR3 is TGTGCCAGCAGCGTCCTCCCCGAGAGTAACTATGGCTACACCTTC. Its protein is CASSVLPESNYGYTF. The full variable domain, in which reference TRBV9 and TRBJ1-2 provide the parts outside the CDR3, is DSGVTQTPKHLITATGQRVTLRCSPRSGDLSVYWYQQSLDQGLQFLIQYYNGEERAKGNILERFSAQQFPDLHSELNLSSLELGDSALYFCASSVLPESNYGYTFGSGTRLTVV.

This chain connects TRBV27 to TRBJ2-5; TRBD2 matches 10 bases. V was pared by 1 base and J by 4 bases, with 3 bases of the junction left unmatched. The CDR3 has 15 amino acids. Looked up from germline, CDR1 is MNHEY and CDR2 is SMNVEV (reference sequence). DNA of the CDR3: TGTGCCAGCAGTTTATTTAGCGGGGGGCGAGAGACCCAGTACTTC. Its protein is CASSLFSGGRETQYF.

The V gene is TRBV27, the J gene TRBJ2-4; 8 positions match TRBD2. The CDR3 loop spans 19 amino acids. The germline gives CDR1 MNHEY, CDR2 SMNVEV (reference sequence). The junction had 13 bases not matched to a gene; V was cut back by 3 bases and J by 0 bases. The CDR3 region is CASSFSPAASGGAKNIQYF. CDR3 in DNA: TGTGCCAGCAGTTTTAGCCCCGCCGCCAGCGGGGGAGCCAAAAACATTCAGTACTTC.

This clone was detected a few times. The chain combines TRBV12-3 or TRBV12-4 with TRBJ2-2; D unresolved. The V end was cut by 6 bases, the J end by 7 bases, with 9 bases between. This CDR3 region has 12 residues. CDR3 residues: CASSRDVGELFF. CDR3 nucleotides: TGTGCCAGCAGCCGAGATGTCGGGGAGCTGTTTTTT.

This clone was counted once. The V gene is TRBV28, the J gene TRBJ1-2; 9 nucleotides align to TRBD1. Trimming removed 8 bases from V and 4 bases from J; junction bases left unmatched: 2. CDR1 and CDR2 (germline): MDHEN, SYDVKM. CDR3 length: 12 amino acids. The CDR3: CASSDRGYGYTF. The DNA for the CDR3 is TGTGCCAGCTCGGACAGGGGCTATGGCTACACCTTC.

The genes are TRBV28 and TRBJ2-5; D gene unclear. The ends were cut back, 3 bases at V and 4 bases at J, with 12 bases in the middle. CDR3 length: 14 amino acids. From germline, CDR1 is MDHEN and CDR2 SYDVKM. The chain's CDR3 is CASSLRIFRETQYF. CDR3 sequence (DNA): TGTGCCAGCAGTTTGAGGATCTTCCGAGAGACCCAGTACTTC.

V gene TRBV5-4 combines with J gene TRBJ2-1, with TRBD2 identical over 7 bases. This CDR3 spans 15 amino acids. The germline V gene has CDR1 SGHNT and CDR2 YYREEE (reference sequence). Trimming cost V 4 bases and J 5 bases; bases outside gene matches: 9. CDR3 protein: CASSTIGAGDNEQFF. CDR3 DNA: TGTGCCAGCAGCACCATTGGGGCGGGAGACAATGAGCAGTTCTTC.

This sequence joins TRBV11-3 and TRBJ2-3; TRBD1 is a possible D gene (5 bases). CDR1 and CDR2 (germline): SGHNT, YENEEA. V was trimmed by 5 bases and J by 6 bases, leaving 18 bases between them. The CDR3 spans 15 residues. CDR3 amino acids: CASSATGARMDTQYF. The CDR3 DNA reads TGTGCCAGCAGCGCTACAGGTGCCAGGATGGATACGCAGTATTTT.

J is TRBJ2-1 and V is TRBV7-8; weak D call: TRBD1 (5 bases). Germline V gene data show CDR1 as SGHVS and CDR2 as FQNEAQ. V was clipped by 4 bases and J by 0 bases, with 19 bases between them. This CDR3 has 18 residues. For the CDR3, the DNA is TGTGCCAGCAGCTCCCCCACACAGGTGCTAAGCTCCTACAATGAGCAGTTCTTC. Its translation: CASSSPTQVLSSYNEQFF.

The chain uses TRBV30 and TRBJ1-3; D perhaps matches TRBD1 (5 bases). With 5 bases removed from V and 1 base from J, the gap between germline ends came to 9 bases. Germline CDR1 reads GTSNPN; CDR2 reads SVGIG (reference sequence). CDR3 length equals 13 residues. The CDR3 nucleotides are TGTGCCTGGTCCACAGGATCTGGAAACACCATATATTTT. Protein product: CAWSTGSGNTIYF. The complete variable domain, with remaining parts taken from reference TRBV30 and TRBJ1-3, reads SQTIHQWPATLVQPVGSPLSLECTVEGTSNPNLYWYRQAAGRGLQLLFYSVGIGQISSEVPQNLSASRPQDRQFILSSKKLLLSDSGFYLCAWSTGSGNTIYFGEGSWLTVV.

This clone appeared a single time. The CDR3 bases are TGTGCCGCCCAAGGACAGGGGATCGGGGAGCTGTTTTTT. Its translation is CAAQGQGIGELFF. The rearrangement uses TRBV19 and TRBJ2-2, with TRBD1 identical over 9 bases. The CDR3 runs to 13 residues. Losses at the gene ends were 11 bases for V and 7 bases for J; bases not matched to a gene: 8. Looked up from germline, CDR1 is LNHDA and CDR2 is SQIVND (reference sequence).

This rearrangement joins TRBV13 to TRBJ1-2; D unclear. V lost 3 bases and J lost 4, with 15 bases in between. Germline CDR1 reads PRHDT; CDR2 reads FYEKMQ (reference sequence). There are 15 residues in the CDR3. The chain's CDR3 is CASSFSSLPPYGYTF. The CDR3 DNA sequence: TGTGCCAGCAGCTTTAGCAGCCTTCCCCCCTATGGCTACACCTTC.

The sample holds one count of this clone. The chain is built from TRBV11-2 and TRBJ2-7; 9 bases agree with TRBD1. Germline assignment: CDR1 SGHAT and CDR2 FQNNGV. The ends lost 2 bases at V and 2 bases at J; junction bases unmatched: 1. The CDR3 runs 14 residues. The DNA of the CDR3 is TGTGCCAGCAGCTTAAACAGGGGGCCCTACGAGCAGTACTTC. Its protein is CASSLNRGPYEQYF. The full variable domain, its missing parts supplied by reference TRBV11-2 and TRBJ2-7, is EAGVAQSPRYKIIEKRQSVAFWCNPISGHATLYWYQQILGQGPKLLIQFQNNGVVDDSQLPKDRFSAERLKGVDSTLKIQPAKLEDSAVYLCASSLNRGPYEQYFGPGTRLTVT.

This chain joins TRBV24-1 and TRBJ1-2; the D gene is possibly TRBD1 (6 bases). The germline gives CDR1 KGHDR, CDR2 SFDVKD. V was pared by 1 base and J by 8 bases, with 13 bases between. There are 14 residues in the CDR3. CDR3 amino acids: CATSDFPPRGGYTF. The CDR3 nucleotides are TGTGCCACCAGTGATTTCCCCCCCAGGGGCGGCTACACCTTC.

The genes are TRBV7-9 and TRBJ2-1, with 9 bases that match TRBD2. Germline V gene sequence: CDR1 SEHNR, CDR2 FQNEAQ (reference sequence). After removal of 5 bases from V and 4 bases from J, the junction contained 6 bases not matched to a gene. The CDR3 loop spans 15 amino acids. The CDR3 protein is CASSSSGGLYNEQFF. CDR3 nucleotides: TGTGCCAGCAGCAGTAGCGGGGGCCTTTACAATGAGCAGTTCTTC.

CDR3 in amino acids: CSASLGTGNKYGYTF. CDR3 nucleotides: TGCAGTGCTAGTCTTGGGACAGGGAATAAGTATGGCTACACCTTC. The V gene is TRBV20-1, the J gene TRBJ1-2; TRBD1 agrees at 9 bases. The CDR3 length is 15 residues. Germline CDR1 and CDR2: DFQATT and SNEGSKA (reference sequence). The V segment lost 3 bases and the J segment 5 bases; nucleotides outside the gene matches: 10.

The count of this clone is one. This chain connects TRBV5-1 to TRBJ2-5, with 7 bases matching TRBD1. The CDR3 is 14 residues long. The germline V gene encodes CDR1 SGHRS and CDR2 YFSETQ. V trimming: 3 bases; J trimming: 5 bases; junction bases outside the gene matches: 7. This CDR3 reads CASSSNDRVETQYF. Written as DNA, the CDR3 is TGCGCCAGCAGCTCGAATGACAGGGTTGAGACCCAGTACTTC.

CDR3 sequence: CASSPEDRGSPLHF. DNA of the CDR3: TGTGCCAGCAGCCCAGAGGACAGGGGATCACCCCTCCACTTT. The chain couples TRBV7-9 to TRBJ1-6, with TRBD1 matching 9 bases. The CDR3 is made up of 14 amino acids. The germline V gene encodes CDR1 SEHNR and CDR2 FQNEAQ (reference sequence). The junction had 6 bases not matched to a gene; V was cut back by 5 bases and J by 10 bases.

The chain has TRBV19 and TRBJ1-2; D possibly corresponds to TRBD1 (6 bases). Trimming stripped 5 bases from V and 4 bases from J, with 17 bases between. Germline loops: CDR1 LNHDA, CDR2 SQIVND (reference sequence). The CDR3 has 15 residues. CDR3 coding DNA: TGTGCCAGTAGTGTATTACAGGGAGTCGGCTATGGCTACACCTTC. Encoded protein: CASSVLQGVGYGYTF.

V gene TRBV2 combines with J gene TRBJ1-2; 8 bases fit TRBD1. CDR3 length equals 13 residues. V lost 5 bases, J lost 4 bases, and 3 bases stayed unmatched. Germline-derived CDR1 and CDR2 are SNHLY and FYNNEI. CDR3 sequence (DNA): TGTGCCAGCAGTCAGGGACAGGTCTATGGCTACACCTTC. Its translation: CASSQGQVYGYTF.

The rearrangement uses TRBV28 and TRBJ1-1; D is perhaps TRBD1 (6 bases). Trimming stripped 6 bases from V and 1 base from J, with 12 bases between. The CDR3 is 14 residues long. Germline CDR1 MDHEN, CDR2 SYDVKM. The DNA for the CDR3 is TGTGCCAGCAGCTTAGAGGGGGAGAACACTGAAGCTTTCTTT. Its translation: CASSLEGENTEAFF. The variable domain in full, with the rest retrieved from reference TRBV28 and TRBJ1-1, is DVKVTQSSRYLVKRTGEKVFLECVQDMDHENMFWYRQDPGLGLRLIYFSYDVKMKEKGDIPEGYSVSREKKERFSLILESASTNQTSMYLCASSLEGENTEAFFGQGTRLTVV.

The chain has TRBV5-1 and TRBJ2-5; 10 bases are a match to TRBD2. Per germline, CDR1 SGHRS and CDR2 YFSETQ. With 5 bases clipped from V and 3 bases from J, the junction kept 4 bases outside the gene matches. The length of the CDR3 is 14 residues. The CDR3 nucleotides are TGCGCCAGCAGGGCCGGGACTAGCGAAGAGACCCAGTACTTC. It codes for CASRAGTSEETQYF.

The rearrangement joins TRBV7-2 to TRBJ2-3; tentatively, D is TRBD2 (6 bases). This CDR3 has 16 residues. V shed 5 bases and J shed 0 bases, with 15 bases lying between them. From germline, CDR1 is SGHTA and CDR2 FQGNSA. CDR3 sequence (DNA): TGTGCCAGCAGCCGCCCTGTAGCGGCTAGCACAGATACGCAGTATTTT. As protein: CASSRPVAASTDTQYF.

This rearrangement joins TRBV19 to TRBJ2-2; D is possibly TRBD1 (5 bases). V was pared by 1 base and J by 3 bases, with 9 bases between. This CDR3 comprises 15 residues. In germline, CDR1 is LNHDA, CDR2 SQIVND (reference sequence). The CDR3 nucleotides are TGTGCCAGTAGTATAGGGGCAGGGCACACCGGGGAGCTGTTTTTT. The encoded protein is CASSIGAGHTGELFF.

V gene TRBV7-9 combines with J gene TRBJ2-5, with a tentative D call TRBD2 (5 bases). Germline CDR1 is SEHNR and CDR2 is FQNEAQ (reference sequence). There are 10 residues in the CDR3. Trimming pared 8 bases from V and 4 bases from J, leaving 5 bases between. The CDR3 coding sequence is TGTGCCAGCGCGGGAGAGACCCAGTACTTC. Encoded protein: CASAGETQYF.

The chain employs TRBV19 and TRBJ1-5, with D tentatively TRBD1 (5 bases). CDR1 is LNHDA and CDR2 is SQIVND in the germline V gene (reference sequence). V was cut by 6 bases and J by 4 bases, with 10 bases left in between. This CDR3 region has 13 residues. CDR3 residues: CASRQRQNQPQHF. The CDR3, as DNA: TGTGCCAGTAGACAACGACAGAATCAGCCCCAGCATTTT.

This rearrangement joins TRBV5-4 to TRBJ1-4, with TRBD1 identical over 7 bases. Germline V gene lookup returns CDR1 SGHNT and CDR2 YYREEE (reference sequence). The CDR3 contains 13 residues. V trimming: 4 bases; J trimming: 5 bases; junction bases outside the gene matches: 2. The CDR3 nucleotides read TGTGCCAGCAGCCGGGACAGCAATGAAAAACTGTTTTTT. Protein: CASSRDSNEKLFF.

V gene TRBV19 combines with J gene TRBJ1-4; 10 bases are shared with TRBD1. V lost 9 bases, J lost 3 bases, and 7 bases stayed unmatched. This CDR3 spans 15 amino acids. Germline V gene data show CDR1 as LNHDA and CDR2 as SQIVND (reference sequence). The DNA of the CDR3 is TGTGCCAGGACCGGGGACAGGGGTTCTAATGAAAAACTGTTTTTT. Translated, it gives CARTGDRGSNEKLFF.

The chain links TRBV27 to TRBJ1-1, with a possible D match to TRBD1 (6 bases). Germline values: CDR1 MNHEY, CDR2 SMNVEV (reference sequence). V lost 4 bases and J 8 bases, leaving 23 bases between the germline ends. The CDR3 sequence is 16 residues long. In DNA form, the CDR3 reads TGTGCCAGCAGTTCCACGTACAGGGTTCAGGTTCAAGAAGCTTTCTTT. It is translated as CASSSTYRVQVQEAFF.

This sequence joins TRBV7-3 and TRBJ2-2, with unresolved D. This CDR3 is built from 12 residues. V was cut by 6 bases and J by 6 bases, with 8 bases left in between. Germline V gene sequence: CDR1 SGHTA, CDR2 FQGTGA. CDR3 sequence (DNA): TGTGCCAGCAGTCCCAGTGCCGGGGAGCTGTTTTTT. It codes for CASSPSAGELFF.